One and the same sample provided the 23 T cell receptor beta chains below, sequenced in a study of T-cell reconstitution after alpha-beta-depleted transplantation in children. The TCRbeta library incorporated unique molecular identifiers. TCRdb re-called the PCR reads with MiXCR, one entry per CDR3 protein. The sample contains 600,000 or so distinct CDR3 sequences, under 30% of which appear only once. The material was PBMCs, mostly from graft donor cells, obtained 360 days after TCRalphabeta/CD19-depleted stem cell transplant. These receptors were taken from a boy younger than two who had a stem cell transplant for acute myeloid leukemia, so the T cells may come from the graft donor.

This clonotype was observed at least ten times. The chain uses TRBV20-1 and TRBJ2-7; D might be TRBD2 (6 bases). Looked up from germline, CDR1 is DFQATT and CDR2 is SNEGSKA (reference sequence). The length of the CDR3 is 14 residues. Trimming left V 4 bases short and J 3 bases short, with 16 bases between. The CDR3 protein is CSATGGYGNYEQYF. The CDR3 coding sequence is TGCAGTGCTACAGGAGGGTACGGGAACTACGAGCAGTACTTC.

The chain recombines TRBV12-3 or TRBV12-4 with TRBJ2-4; no clear D gene. Trimming took 5 bases from V and 0 from J, leaving 14 bases between them. The CDR3 loop spans 16 amino acids. The chain's CDR3 is CASSVRDKLAKNIQYF. The DNA of the CDR3 is TGTGCCAGCAGTGTCAGAGACAAACTAGCCAAAAACATTCAGTACTTC.

This clonotype was recorded once. The CDR3 DNA sequence: TGTGCCAGCAGCTTAATCGGCGGGGTTTCTCAAGAGACCCAGTACTTC. Translating it yields CASSLIGGVSQETQYF. The chain joins TRBV7-2 to TRBJ2-5, with TRBD2 as a possible D gene (6 bases). The CDR3 extends over 16 amino acids. The germline CDR1 and CDR2 sequences are SGHTA and FQGNSA. V gave up 2 bases and J gave up 2 bases, with 15 bases separating them.

The sample holds a few counts of this clonotype. The V and J genes are TRBV12-3 or TRBV12-4 and TRBJ2-7; no clear D gene. V gave up 0 bases and J gave up 5 bases, with 11 bases separating them. The CDR3 spans 14 residues. This chain's CDR3 is CASSLAGQIHEQYF. The DNA for the CDR3 is TGTGCCAGCAGTTTAGCGGGCCAGATCCACGAGCAGTACTTC.

The rearrangement uses TRBV10-3 and TRBJ2-5, with D perhaps TRBD1 (6 bases). The CDR3 is 15 amino acids. V shed 3 bases and J shed 7 bases, with 18 bases lying between them. CDR1 is ENHRY and CDR2 is SYGVKD in the germline V gene. The CDR3 loop is CAISDLLTGSGTQYF. The CDR3 coding sequence is TGTGCCATCAGTGACCTCTTAACAGGGTCGGGGACCCAGTACTTC.

This clonotype came up once. The CDR3 DNA follows: TGTGCCAGCGGCCGGGGGGTTGGGGTGCGTGGCGATGAGCAGTTCTTC. Translating it yields CASGRGVGVRGDEQFF. The gene calls are TRBV7-9 and TRBJ2-1; 7 bases are shared with TRBD2. After removal of 8 bases from V and 8 bases from J, the junction contained 18 bases not matched to a gene. The CDR3 is 16 amino acids. Germline V gives CDR1 SEHNR, CDR2 FQNEAQ (reference sequence).

This clonotype has a handful of counts. The CDR3 sequence is CASSQASTDTQYF. Written as DNA, the CDR3 is TGCGCCAGCAGCCAAGCGAGCACAGATACGCAGTATTTT. This chain links TRBV4-3 with TRBJ2-3; D is unclear. Germline CDR1 reads LGHNA; CDR2 reads YSLEER. This CDR3 comprises 13 residues. Trimming stripped 1 base from V and 0 bases from J, with 2 bases between.

The rearrangement joins TRBV6-5 to TRBJ2-3; TRBD2 matches at 12 bases. The germline V gene encodes CDR1 MNHEY and CDR2 SVGAGI. The CDR3 totals 17 residues. V shed 0 bases, J shed 4 bases, and the junction held 5 bases outside the gene matches. As DNA, the CDR3 is TGTGCCAGCAGTTACTCTGCTAGCGGGGGGGCCGCAGATACGCAGTATTTT. Translating it yields CASSYSASGGAADTQYF.

This rearrangement joins TRBV24-1 to TRBJ1-1; a possible D gene is TRBD1 (5 bases). The CDR3 runs to 13 residues. Germline CDR1 and CDR2: KGHDR and SFDVKD. V gave up 3 bases and J gave up 3 bases, with 7 bases separating them. CDR3 residues: CATSDAGHTEAFF. The CDR3 nucleotides read TGTGCCACCAGTGATGCAGGGCACACTGAAGCTTTCTTT.

In DNA form, the CDR3 reads TGCAGTGGACATCAACCTTTGATCACAGATACGCAGTATTTT. Translated: CSGHQPLITDTQYF. J is TRBJ2-3 and V is TRBV20-1; no clear D gene. V was clipped by 7 bases and J by 2 bases, with 16 bases between them. This CDR3 spans 14 amino acids. Germline V gene lookup returns CDR1 DFQATT and CDR2 SNEGSKA (reference sequence).

The J gene is TRBJ2-3, the V gene TRBV27; 14 bases agree with TRBD2. Trimming removed 5 bases from V and 8 bases from J; junction bases left unmatched: 15. The CDR3 totals 18 residues. CDR1 is MNHEY and CDR2 is SMNVEV in the germline V gene (reference sequence). The CDR3 reads CASSDGTSGGPNPGTQYF. The CDR3 nucleotides read TGTGCCAGCAGTGACGGGACTAGCGGGGGACCTAATCCGGGTACGCAGTATTTT.

The chain is built from TRBV2 and TRBJ1-5; TRBD1 might be the D (6 bases). The CDR3 loop spans 15 amino acids. Trimming pared 5 bases from V and 0 bases from J, leaving 11 bases between. CDR1 is SNHLY and CDR2 is FYNNEI in the germline V gene. CDR3 amino acids: CASSRTEISNQPQHF. The CDR3 DNA reads as TGTGCCAGCAGTAGGACAGAAATTAGCAATCAGCCCCAGCATTTT. Supplemented by reference TRBV2 and TRBJ1-5, the full variable domain reads EPEVTQTPSHQVTQMGQEVILRCVPISNHLYFYWYRQILGQKVEFLVSFYNNEISEKSEIFDDQFSVERPDGSNFTLKIRSTKLEDSAMYFCASSRTEISNQPQHFGDGTRLSIL.

There are many counts of this clonotype. The chain couples TRBV10-3 to TRBJ2-1; 9 nucleotides agree with TRBD1. In germline, CDR1 is ENHRY, CDR2 SYGVKD. The CDR3 length is 16 residues. V lost 0 bases to trimming and J lost 8 bases; unmatched junction nucleotides: 8. CDR3 residues: CAISESGTGPRDEQFF. The CDR3 nucleotides read TGTGCCATCAGTGAGTCCGGGACAGGGCCGAGGGATGAGCAGTTCTTC.

This clonotype was detected a few times. V gene TRBV9 combines with J gene TRBJ2-7, with D possibly being TRBD1 or TRBD2 (5 bases each). V lost 4 bases to trimming and J lost 5 bases, with 16 bases between them. Germline V gene data show CDR1 as SGDLS and CDR2 as YYNGEE. The CDR3 spans 14 residues. This chain's CDR3 is CASSPSAGANEQYV. DNA of the CDR3: TGTGCCAGCAGCCCCTCTGCCGGGGCTAACGAGCAGTACGTC.

V and J are TRBV20-1 and TRBJ2-6, with D perhaps TRBD1 (6 bases). V dropped 4 bases and J dropped 2 bases, with 9 bases sitting between them. Per the germline V gene, CDR1 is DFQATT and CDR2 is SNEGSKA (reference sequence). The CDR3 loop spans 14 amino acids. For the CDR3, the DNA is TGCAGTGCTAACAGGGTAGCTGGGGCCAACGTCCTGACTTTC. This translates into CSANRVAGANVLTF.

This clonotype was observed a few times. The rearrangement uses TRBV6-1 and TRBJ1-2, with a tentative D call TRBD1 (6 bases). The V end lost 6 bases, the J end lost 3 bases, and 11 bases lay between the germline ends. Per the germline V gene, CDR1 is MNHNS and CDR2 is SASEGT. The CDR3 is 13 amino acids. DNA of the CDR3: TGTGCCAGCAGGAACAGACAGGACTATGGCTACACCTTC. Translated, it gives CASRNRQDYGYTF.

The chain combines TRBV6-2 or TRBV6-3 with TRBJ1-2; 7 nucleotides match TRBD1. Germline CDR1 is MNHEY and CDR2 is SVGEGT. The CDR3 has 14 residues. The J segment lost 4 bases and the V segment lost 2 bases, leaving 4 bases of the junction unmatched. CDR3: CASSYATGTYGYTF. CDR3 coding DNA: TGTGCCAGCAGTTACGCGACAGGGACCTATGGCTACACCTTC.

This chain joins TRBV20-1 and TRBJ1-2, with D unresolved. CDR1 is DFQATT and CDR2 is SNEGSKA in the germline V gene (reference sequence). This CDR3 region has 11 residues. V was shortened by 6 bases and J by 0 bases, with 5 bases between the two germline ends. As DNA, the CDR3 is TGCAGTGCCAATCCTAACTATGGCTACACCTTC. Protein sequence: CSANPNYGYTF.

This clonotype was seen repeatedly, ten times or more. The chain links TRBV6-4 to TRBJ2-3; TRBD2 aligns across 7 bases. The CDR3 runs 14 residues. Trimming took 8 bases from V and 2 from J; bases not matched to a gene: 7. Germline V gene sequence: CDR1 MRHNA, CDR2 SNTAGT. The CDR3 protein is CASRQRGDTDTQYF. The CDR3 nucleotides read TGTGCCAGCCGCCAGCGGGGCGACACAGATACGCAGTATTTT.

This clonotype was counted at least ten times. The chain employs TRBV9 and TRBJ2-1; no clear D gene. The V end lost 0 bases, the J end lost 1 base, and 11 bases lay between the germline ends. The germline CDR1 and CDR2 sequences are SGDLS and YYNGEE. The length of the CDR3 is 16 residues. CDR3 sequence: CASSVVPVGSYNEQFF. CDR3 in DNA: TGTGCCAGCAGCGTAGTTCCGGTTGGGTCCTACAATGAGCAGTTCTTC.

The chain employs TRBV20-1 and TRBJ2-1; D ambiguous. With 4 bases removed from V and 7 bases from J, the gap between germline ends came to 17 bases. From germline, CDR1 is DFQATT and CDR2 SNEGSKA (reference sequence). The CDR3 consists of 14 residues. The CDR3 DNA reads TGCAGTGCTAACCGGGCCGTGGTGGGGAATGAGCAGTTCTTC. This translates into CSANRAVVGNEQFF.

This clonotype was found a few times. The chain uses TRBV7-6 and TRBJ1-4; 7 bases line up with TRBD1. V lost 1 base to trimming and J lost 3 bases; unmatched junction nucleotides: 2. The germline V gene has CDR1 SGHVS and CDR2 FNYEAQ. The CDR3 runs to 15 residues. In DNA, the CDR3 is TGTGCCAGCAGCTTAGGGGGGACAGCTAATGAAAAACTGTTTTTT. It yields the protein CASSLGGTANEKLFF.

This clonotype showed up just a few times. The V gene is TRBV5-5, the J gene TRBJ2-1; 7 nucleotides line up with TRBD1. V shed 0 bases and J 1 base; nucleotides not matched to a gene: 7. CDR1 SGHKS and CDR2 YYEKEE come from the germline V gene (reference sequence). The CDR3 totals 17 residues. The CDR3 loop is CASSLAVDRASYNEQFF. CDR3 nucleotides: TGTGCCAGCAGCTTGGCCGTCGACAGGGCATCCTACAATGAGCAGTTCTTC.